Presented here are 32 T cell receptor beta chains from one specimen sequenced in a study of blood T cells in healthy people across ages. For the second PCR, which ran for about 6 to 11 cycles, a sample-barcoded 5' primer and a J-beta primer mix were used. TCRdb called the 5' RACE reads again in MiXCR, with one record for every CDR3 protein. Altogether 1.2 million to 1.5 million distinct CDR3 sequences are present, roughly 40% being singletons, with the ten largest covering 6.5% to 10%. The sample consisted of blood. All receptors come from a woman aged 18-30 years in good health.

The V call is TRBV28, the J call TRBJ2-6; weak D call: TRBD1 (6 bases). Germline CDR1 reads MDHEN; CDR2 reads SYDVKM. The length of the CDR3 is 17 residues. Trimming stripped 5 bases from V and 0 bases from J, with 14 bases between. The CDR3 loop is CASSTRVGGSGANVLTF. The CDR3 bases are TGTGCCAGCAGTACTCGGGTAGGGGGCTCTGGGGCCAACGTCCTGACTTTC.

The sample holds a few counts of this clonotype. The gene calls are TRBV6-5 and TRBJ2-1; weak D call: TRBD1 (5 bases). The V end was cut by 7 bases, the J end by 0 bases, with 10 bases between. Germline CDR1 MNHEY, CDR2 SVGAGI. This CDR3 region has 14 residues. The CDR3 protein is CASKSDSSYNEQFF. The CDR3 nucleotides are TGTGCCAGCAAAAGTGACAGCTCCTACAATGAGCAGTTCTTC.

This clonotype was seen only a few times. The chain combines TRBV20-1 with TRBJ2-3; D not resolved. Trimming removed 0 bases from V and 1 base from J, with 2 bases in between. Germline V gives CDR1 DFQATT, CDR2 SNEGSKA (reference sequence). The CDR3 is 12 residues long. CDR3 sequence reads: CSARDGTDTQYF. The CDR3 nucleotides are TGCAGTGCTAGAGACGGCACAGATACGCAGTATTTT.

This clonotype was found a few times. J is TRBJ2-1 and V is TRBV7-9, with 16 bases lining up with TRBD2. The germline CDR1 and CDR2 sequences are SEHNR and FQNEAQ (reference sequence). The CDR3 runs to 19 residues. Germline trimming cut 5 bases from V and 1 base from J; bases unmatched to any gene: 8. CDR3 DNA: TGTGCCAGCAGCCCGCTGGGACTAGCGGGAGGGTCGTCCTACAATGAGCAGTTCTTC. Protein: CASSPLGLAGGSSYNEQFF.

This clonotype was counted only a few times. The chain recombines TRBV27 with TRBJ2-1; 7 nucleotides align to TRBD1. The CDR3 runs to 16 residues. V lost 5 bases to trimming and J lost 7 bases; unmatched junction nucleotides: 14. Per germline, CDR1 MNHEY and CDR2 SMNVEV (reference sequence). CDR3: CASSAPHRGSGNEQFF. The CDR3 DNA is TGTGCCAGCAGTGCACCACACAGGGGATCGGGAAATGAGCAGTTCTTC.

The chain carries TRBV11-2 and TRBJ1-6; D is unclear. The germline V and J ends were trimmed by 1 base and 0 bases, with 10 bases remaining between them. Germline V gene sequence: CDR1 SGHAT, CDR2 FQNNGV. The CDR3 runs 17 residues. The CDR3 nucleotides read TGTGCCAGCAGCTTAGTGGGAGCGAGCTCCTATAATTCACCCCTCCACTTT. It yields the protein CASSLVGASSYNSPLHF.

This chain links TRBV20-1 with TRBJ2-1; TRBD2 aligns across 7 bases. The germline gives CDR1 DFQATT, CDR2 SNEGSKA (reference sequence). V trimming: 3 bases; J trimming: 9 bases; junction bases outside the gene matches: 14. CDR3 length: 15 amino acids. The CDR3 sequence: CSASGRGRARSEQFF. The DNA for the CDR3 is TGCAGTGCTAGTGGCCGTGGGAGGGCGAGAAGTGAGCAGTTCTTC.

Concerning this clonotype: At one end, the junction sequence differs from germline, possibly due to a read error. CDR3 coding DNA: TGCGCCAACAGCCAGTCACTAGCGGGAGCATCCTACAATGAGCAGTTCTTC. Translation gives CANSQSLAGASYNEQFF. The chain links TRBV4-1 to TRBJ2-1; 11 bases are shared with TRBD2. This CDR3 is 17 amino acids long. In germline, CDR1 is MGHRA, CDR2 YSYEKL.

The chain's CDR3 is CSVAGTLNTEAFF. The CDR3 nucleotides read TGCAGCGTCGCCGGGACGTTGAACACTGAAGCTTTCTTT. The chain links TRBV29-1 to TRBJ1-1; weak D call: TRBD1 (5 bases). There are 13 residues in the CDR3. Germline V gene lookup returns CDR1 SQVTM and CDR2 ANQGSEA. V was cut by 6 bases and J by 0 bases, with 11 bases left in between.

This chain links TRBV6-4 with TRBJ2-1, with a weak D call TRBD1 (6 bases). Germline V gene data show CDR1 as MRHNA and CDR2 as SNTAGT. The length of the CDR3 is 15 residues. With 0 bases removed from V and 5 bases from J, the gap between germline ends came to 11 bases. CDR3 sequence reads: CASSDSGAGNNEQFF. The CDR3 region has the DNA TGTGCCAGCAGTGACTCGGGGGCAGGAAACAATGAGCAGTTCTTC.

The chain recombines TRBV6-2 or TRBV6-3 with TRBJ2-1, with 8 bases aligning to TRBD2. Germline CDR1 and CDR2: MNHEY and SVGEGT. The CDR3 spans 20 residues. Trimming cost V 2 bases and J 4 bases; bases outside gene matches: 19. The CDR3 nucleotides are TGTGCCAGCAGTTACCCGCTAGAATGGAGCGGGGGCCTCAAATACAATGAGCAGTTCTTC. It yields the protein CASSYPLEWSGGLKYNEQFF.

The chain uses TRBV5-6 and TRBJ1-5, with unresolved D. Germline V gene sequence: CDR1 SGHDT, CDR2 YYEEEE. Trimming removed 2 bases from V and 5 bases from J, with 14 bases in between. The CDR3 totals 15 residues. The chain's CDR3 is CASSLGPPGDQPQHF. CDR3 bases: TGTGCCAGCAGCTTAGGGCCCCCCGGGGATCAGCCCCAGCATTTT.

V gene TRBV29-1 combines with J gene TRBJ2-7; no clear D. Trimming pared 1 base from V and 4 bases from J, leaving 8 bases between. From germline, CDR1 is SQVTM and CDR2 ANQGSEA. CDR3 length equals 12 residues. The CDR3 DNA is TGCAGCGTTGAAGGGCCTGGATACGAGCAGTACTTC. Translating it yields CSVEGPGYEQYF.

This clonotype turned up a few times. This chain links TRBV20-1 with TRBJ1-4; 9 bases align to TRBD1. After removal of 7 bases from V and 6 bases from J, the junction contained 6 bases not matched to a gene. Looked up from germline, CDR1 is DFQATT and CDR2 is SNEGSKA (reference sequence). CDR3 length equals 13 residues. CDR3 amino acids: CSVPGQGDEKLFF. CDR3 coding DNA: TGCAGTGTCCCGGGACAGGGTGATGAAAAACTGTTTTTT.

The chain recombines TRBV6-5 with TRBJ1-5; no clear D gene. The CDR3 contains 13 residues. Trimming pared 2 bases from V and 7 bases from J, leaving 9 bases between. Germline V gene sequence: CDR1 MNHEY, CDR2 SVGAGI. DNA for the CDR3: TGTGCCAGCAGTTACACCGGCACCCAGCCCCAGCATTTT. The encoded protein is CASSYTGTQPQHF.

The chain uses TRBV18 and TRBJ2-7, with D maybe TRBD1 (5 bases). With 3 bases removed from V and 0 bases from J, the gap between germline ends came to 12 bases. Germline CDR1 is KGHSH and CDR2 is LQKENI. The CDR3 spans 15 residues. CDR3 region: CASSPQGPSSYEQYF. The CDR3 DNA reads TGTGCCAGCTCACCTCAGGGTCCGAGCTCCTACGAGCAGTACTTC.

The genes are TRBV4-3 and TRBJ2-4; D gene uncertain. V was cut by 0 bases and J by 0 bases, with 9 bases left in between. Germline V CDR1 and CDR2: LGHNA, YSLEER. CDR3 length: 16 residues. CDR3 residues: CASSQDGRLAKNIQYF. CDR3 DNA sequence: TGCGCCAGCAGCCAAGATGGACGGCTAGCCAAAAACATTCAGTACTTC.

Details on this clonotype: One junction end disagrees with the germline gene, perhaps due to a read error. J is TRBJ1-2 and V is TRBV30; 8 bases map to TRBD1. This CDR3 comprises 14 residues. CDR1 GTSNPN and CDR2 SVGIG come from the germline V gene (reference sequence). The CDR3 protein is CAWTVTGVEYGHTF. Here the CDR3 DNA reads TGTGCCTGGACAGTGACAGGGGTCGAATATGGCCACACCTTC.

The CDR3 sequence is CASSLSVNNSPLHF. CDR3 bases: TGTGCCAGCAGTTTATCCGTTAATAATTCACCCCTCCACTTT. The chain combines TRBV12-3 or TRBV12-4 with TRBJ1-6, with D uncertain. Trimming cost V 2 bases and J 5 bases, with 7 bases left between them. This CDR3 contains 14 residues.

The CDR3 here is CSANPAAVDEQYF. The CDR3 DNA sequence: TGCAGTGCGAACCCGGCAGCTGTCGACGAGCAGTACTTC. The chain links TRBV20-1 to TRBJ2-7; D is unresolved. Germline CDR1 reads DFQATT; CDR2 reads SNEGSKA (reference sequence). Trimming removed 6 bases from V and 5 bases from J, with 17 bases in between. The CDR3 length is 13 residues.

The count of this clonotype is one. The rearrangement uses TRBV10-3 and TRBJ1-1; 7 bases map to TRBD1. CDR1 ENHRY and CDR2 SYGVKD come from the germline V gene. CDR3 length equals 14 residues. The ends lost 6 bases at V and 13 bases at J; junction bases unmatched: 17. This CDR3 is CAIRELDREGFDFF. CDR3 bases: TGTGCCATCAGGGAGCTTGACAGGGAGGGATTTGATTTCTTT.

There are a few counts of this clonotype. CDR3 nucleotide sequence: TGCAGTGCTAGAGATGGGGGGAGCGGGGGGACCTACGAGCAGTACTTC. It is translated as CSARDGGSGGTYEQYF. The chain carries TRBV20-1 and TRBJ2-7, with TRBD2 matching over 9 bases. Germline V lookup: CDR1 DFQATT, CDR2 SNEGSKA (reference sequence). The J segment lost 2 bases and the V segment lost 0 bases, leaving 8 bases of the junction unmatched. The CDR3 length is 16 residues.

V is TRBV29-1 and J is TRBJ2-5; no definite D call. Germline loops: CDR1 SQVTM, CDR2 ANQGSEA. The length of the CDR3 is 10 residues. V was clipped by 6 bases and J by 3 bases, with 5 bases between them. CDR3 nucleotide sequence: TGCAGCGTCTCGAAAGAGACCCAGTACTTC. Encoded protein: CSVSKETQYF.

This clonotype came up many times. Compared with germline, one end of the junction differs, possibly owing to a read error. J is TRBJ1-5 and V is TRBV12-3 or TRBV12-4; tentative D call: TRBD1 (5 bases). This CDR3 has 13 residues. CDR3: CASSPRGDQPQHF. DNA for the CDR3: TGCGCCAGCAGCCCCCGAGGGGACCAGCCCCAGCATTTT.

This CDR3 reads CAINSYPNGPDTQYF. For the CDR3, the DNA is TGTGCCATCAATTCTTACCCAAACGGGCCAGATACGCAGTATTTT. J is TRBJ2-3 and V is TRBV10-3, with D unclear. CDR1 and CDR2 from the germline V gene are ENHRY and SYGVKD. The germline V and J ends were trimmed by 7 bases and 4 bases, with 18 bases remaining between them. The CDR3 covers 15 residues.

The V call is TRBV6-4, the J call TRBJ2-2, with D possibly TRBD2 on 5 matching bases. Germline assignment: CDR1 MRHNA and CDR2 SNTAGT. V dropped 6 bases and J dropped 1 base, with 12 bases sitting between them. The CDR3 length is 15 residues. The CDR3 reads CASSALEGNTGELFF. CDR3 in DNA: TGTGCCAGCAGCGCCTTAGAGGGGAACACCGGGGAGCTGTTTTTT.

The chain couples TRBV6-5 to TRBJ1-2, with TRBD1 as a possible D gene (5 bases). This CDR3 comprises 15 residues. Looked up from germline, CDR1 is MNHEY and CDR2 is SVGAGI. The V and J ends lost 0 bases and 4 bases respectively, with 12 bases between them. The CDR3 loop reads CASSYSTTGFYGYTF. Written as DNA, the CDR3 is TGTGCCAGCAGTTACTCGACCACAGGTTTCTATGGCTACACCTTC.

This chain connects TRBV7-8 to TRBJ2-4, with D tentatively TRBD1 (6 bases). V lost 4 bases and J lost 3, with 19 bases in between. The CDR3 has 17 amino acids. The germline CDR1 and CDR2 sequences are SGHVS and FQNEAQ. CDR3 nucleotide sequence: TGTGCCAGCAGCTCGAGAACGGGACACACCTTCAAAAACATTCAGTACTTC. Translating gives CASSSRTGHTFKNIQYF.

The gene calls are TRBV27 and TRBJ2-7; weak D call: TRBD1 (6 bases). The length of the CDR3 is 15 residues. V lost 3 bases to trimming and J lost 5 bases, with 17 bases between them. CDR1 is MNHEY, CDR2 SMNVEV, per germline (reference sequence). The CDR3 loop reads CASSLGTGPSHEQYF. As DNA, the CDR3 is TGTGCCAGCAGTTTGGGTACAGGGCCATCCCACGAGCAGTACTTC.

This clonotype was detected once. CDR3 in DNA: TGTGCCAGCAGAGTGGCGGGAGAATACGAGCAGTACTTC. Protein product: CASRVAGEYEQYF. J is TRBJ2-7 and V is TRBV2; 7 positions agree with TRBD2. Per germline, CDR1 SNHLY and CDR2 FYNNEI. The CDR3 length is 13 residues. J was trimmed by 4 bases and V by 6 bases; bases with no gene match: 6.

The chain uses TRBV7-2 and TRBJ2-7, with D perhaps matching TRBD1 (5 bases). V dropped 5 bases and J dropped 2 bases, with 13 bases sitting between them. The CDR3 loop spans 14 amino acids. Germline V gives CDR1 SGHTA, CDR2 FQGNSA. Written as DNA, the CDR3 is TGTGCCAGCAGCCGGCAGGGAAACCCCTACGAGCAGTACTTC. Encoded protein: CASSRQGNPYEQYF.

The chain carries TRBV5-1 and TRBJ2-5; D unclear. This CDR3 is built from 14 residues. Between the trimmed V and J ends, which lost 1 base and 4 bases, there was a span of 11 bases. The V gene's germline CDR1 is SGHRS and CDR2 YFSETQ. DNA for the CDR3: TGCGCCAGCAGCTTGCGGCGAGGAGCAGAGACCCAGTACTTC. Translation: CASSLRRGAETQYF.